The rows below give T cell receptor beta chains drawn from one sample of a study of blood T cell repertoires in COVID-19. TCRdb keeps only in-frame clones here, not all; method: immunoSEQ multiplex PCR. The table has roughly 380,000 clones, about 80% seen once. Material for sequencing was peripheral blood. Receptors originate from a human donor with acute or convalescent COVID-19. The donor label of this sample is uncertain. CDR3s include the opening cysteine and the closing phenylalanine or tryptophan. A D gene is named only where the DNA matches it firmly. Clone size, where shown, is once, few, many, or a class for clones that have expanded.

V	J	D	size	CDR3	DNA
TRBV3-1/TRBV3-2	TRBJ2-7	TRBD2	.	CASSPRTSGGLYEQYF	TGTGCCAGCAGCCCGCGGACTAGCGGGGGCCTCTACGAGCAGTACTTC
TRBV5-1	TRBJ1-1	TRBD1	.	CASRGQGAMNTEAFF	TGCGCCAGCAGGGGACAGGGGGCGATGAACACTGAAGCTTTCTTT
TRBV4-2	TRBJ2-1	.	few	CASSQSVATRNEQFF	TGTGCCAGCAGCCAAAGCGTCGCGACTCGGAATGAGCAGTTCTTC
TRBV6-5	TRBJ2-5	.	.	CATRPGRETQYF	TGTGCAACCCGTCCAGGGCGGGAGACCCAGTACTTC
TRBV12-3/TRBV12-4	TRBJ2-7	.	.	CASSLQGRYEQYF	TGTGCCAGCAGTTTACAGGGAAGGTACGAGCAGTACTTC
TRBV10-3	TRBJ1-1	TRBD1	.	CAISATGVGTEAFF	TGTGCCATCAGTGCGACAGGGGTGGGAACTGAAGCTTTCTTT
TRBV5-3	TRBJ2-5	.	.	CARSHGLASYQETQYF	TGTGCCAGAAGCCACGGACTTGCCTCGTACCAAGAGACCCAGTACTTC
TRBV6-2/TRBV6-3	TRBJ2-5	TRBD1	.	CASSTGGIQETQYF	TGTGCCAGCAGTACAGGGGGGATACAAGAGACCCAGTACTTC
TRBV28	TRBJ1-4	TRBD1	.	CASSTNRGHDEKLFF	TGTGCCAGCAGTACTAACAGGGGGCATGATGAAAAACTGTTTTTT
TRBV7-8	TRBJ1-1	.	.	CASSLKGGNTEAFF	TGTGCCAGCAGCTTAAAAGGAGGGAACACTGAAGCTTTCTTT
TRBV3-1/TRBV3-2	TRBJ1-1	TRBD1	.	CASSQTDRAGTEAFF	TGTGCCAGCAGCCAAACAGACAGGGCGGGGACTGAAGCTTTCTTT
TRBV30	TRBJ1-5	.	few	CAWSAPAGNQPQHF	TGTGCCTGGAGTGCCCCGGCGGGCAATCAGCCCCAGCATTTT
TRBV5-6	TRBJ2-3	TRBD1	.	CASSVPDRGTDTQYF	TGTGCCAGCAGCGTACCAGACAGGGGCACAGATACGCAGTATTTT
TRBV18	TRBJ1-4	.	.	CASSPSRVIGEKLFF	TGTGCCAGCTCACCGTCCAGGGTTATTGGTGAAAAACTGTTTTTT
TRBV29-1	TRBJ2-5	.	few	CSARPSETQYF	TGCAGCGCGCGTCCTTCCGAGACCCAGTACTTC
TRBV19	TRBJ1-1	TRBD1	.	CASKTGTGMDTEAFF	TGTGCCAGCAAGACCGGGACAGGGATGGACACTGAAGCTTTCTTT
TRBV10-1	TRBJ2-3	.	.	CASSDDSQTDTQYF	TGCGCCAGCAGTGATGACAGCCAAACAGATACGCAGTATTTT